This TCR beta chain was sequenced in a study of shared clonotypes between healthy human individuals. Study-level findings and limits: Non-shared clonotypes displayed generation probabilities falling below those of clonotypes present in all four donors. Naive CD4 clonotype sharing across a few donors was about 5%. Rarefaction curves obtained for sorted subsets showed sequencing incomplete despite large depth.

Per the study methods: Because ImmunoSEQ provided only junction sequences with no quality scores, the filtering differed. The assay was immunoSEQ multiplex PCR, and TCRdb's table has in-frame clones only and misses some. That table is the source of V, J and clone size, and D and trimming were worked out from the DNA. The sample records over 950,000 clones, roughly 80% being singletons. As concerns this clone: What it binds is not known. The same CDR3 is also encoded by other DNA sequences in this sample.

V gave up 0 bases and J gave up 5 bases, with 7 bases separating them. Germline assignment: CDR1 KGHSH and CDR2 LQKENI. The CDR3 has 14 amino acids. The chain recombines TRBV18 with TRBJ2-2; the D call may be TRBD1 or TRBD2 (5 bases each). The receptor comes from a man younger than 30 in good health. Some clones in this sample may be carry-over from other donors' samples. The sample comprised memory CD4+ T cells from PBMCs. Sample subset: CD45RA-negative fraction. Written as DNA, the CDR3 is TGTGCCAGCTCACCACCGGGACGGACCGGGGAGCTGTTTTTT. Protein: CASSPPGRTGELFF.